The next 25 T cell receptor beta chains were all read from a single sample in a study of CD8+ T cells in alopecia areata. Following RNA extraction, reverse transcription yielded cDNA that acted as the sequencing template. The method was immunoSEQ multiplex PCR; TCRdb's version includes in-frame clones alone and lacks a portion of them. The sample shows 90,000 to 150,000 clones, roughly two fifths of them seen only once. The sample consisted of CD4+ T cells sorted from blood. Receptors were obtained from a human donor with alopecia areata.

The sample holds a few counts of this clone. At one of its ends the junction is not consistent with the germline gene, which may arise from a read error. This sequence joins TRBV28 and TRBJ1-1, with 8 bases that match TRBD1. Germline V lookup: CDR1 MDHEN, CDR2 SYDVKM. This CDR3 comprises 12 residues. Here the CDR3 reads CASSLYPTGVGF. The DNA for the CDR3 is TGTGCCAGCAGTTTATACCCGACAGGGGTGGGCTTT.

This clone was observed a few times. The rearrangement uses TRBV29-1 and TRBJ1-2; D uncertain. The length of the CDR3 is 12 residues. The V end lost 7 bases, the J end lost 3 bases, and 12 bases lay between the germline ends. CDR1 SQVTM and CDR2 ANQGSEA come from the germline V gene. DNA for the CDR3: TGCAGCGCCGCAGTGATAGACTATGGCTACACCTTC. It translates to CSAAVIDYGYTF.

This clone was observed a handful of times. The rearrangement uses TRBV2 and TRBJ2-2; D may be TRBD2 (5 bases). Germline V lookup: CDR1 SNHLY, CDR2 FYNNEI. Trimming took off 7 bases at V and 3 bases at J, with 9 bases between the two ends. The CDR3 sequence is 13 residues long. The CDR3 is CASILDYTGELFF. The CDR3 DNA sequence: TGTGCCAGCATCCTGGACTACACCGGGGAGCTGTTTTTT. Looking up the rest from reference TRBV2 and TRBJ2-2 gives the full variable domain: EPEVTQTPSHQVTQMGQEVILRCVPISNHLYFYWYRQILGQKVEFLVSFYNNEISEKSEIFDDQFSVERPDGSNFTLKIRSTKLEDSAMYFCASILDYTGELFFGEGSRLTVL.

The chain is built from TRBV29-1 and TRBJ1-1; D remains ambiguous. CDR1 is SQVTM and CDR2 is ANQGSEA in the germline V gene. The CDR3 is 13 amino acids. Trimming removed 6 bases at V and 0 bases at J, with 11 bases between. CDR3 in amino acids: CSVLGPMNTEAFF. Written as DNA, the CDR3 is TGCAGCGTCCTAGGGCCCATGAACACTGAAGCTTTCTTT.

The rearrangement links TRBV7-9 to TRBJ2-3; D call uncertain. Deletions cut 5 bases from V and 4 bases from J, with 16 bases between. Germline CDR1 and CDR2: SEHNR and FQNEAQ (reference sequence). This CDR3 has 15 residues. Here the CDR3 reads CASSPRDTIPDTQYF. The CDR3 DNA sequence: TGTGCCAGCAGCCCCCGCGATACTATCCCAGATACGCAGTATTTT. Combining the CDR3 with reference TRBV7-9 and TRBJ2-3 gives the whole variable domain DTGVSQNPRHKITKRGQNVTFRCDPISEHNRLYWYRQTLGQGPEFLTYFQNEAQLEKSRLLSDRFSAERPKGSFSTLEIQRTEQGDSAMYLCASSPRDTIPDTQYFGPGTRLTVL.

This clone turned up a few times. V and J are TRBV7-2 and TRBJ2-7; D call uncertain. This CDR3 spans 12 amino acids. Germline CDR1 and CDR2: SGHTA and FQGNSA. The V and J ends lost 1 base and 4 bases respectively, with 5 bases between them. CDR3 DNA: TGTGCCAGCAGCTTAGGACGTTACGAGCAGTACTTC. It encodes CASSLGRYEQYF.

V usage is TRBV15 and J usage is TRBJ2-7, with TRBD2 matching over 7 bases. CDR3 length equals 15 residues. Trimming cost V 2 bases and J 0 bases; bases outside gene matches: 4. The germline CDR1 and CDR2 sequences are LNHNV and YYDKDF (reference sequence). The CDR3 region is CATSRLAAASYEQYF. In DNA form, the CDR3 reads TGTGCCACCAGCAGACTAGCGGCCGCCTCCTACGAGCAGTACTTC.

This chain uses TRBV30 with TRBJ1-1, with no clear D. The CDR3 has 13 amino acids. The V and J ends lost 3 bases and 1 base respectively, with 9 bases between them. Germline V lookup: CDR1 GTSNPN, CDR2 SVGIG (reference sequence). The CDR3 DNA reads TGTGCCTGGAGCCTCCAAGGGAACACTGAAGCTTTCTTT. Its protein product is CAWSLQGNTEAFF.

In its sample, this clone was seen once. The chain joins TRBV27 to TRBJ1-3, with 9 bases matching TRBD1. After removal of 3 bases from V and 4 bases from J, the junction contained 7 bases not matched to a gene. CDR1 and CDR2 from the germline V gene are MNHEY and SMNVEV (reference sequence). The CDR3 covers 16 residues. CDR3 sequence: CASSLSRTGVGNTIYF. Written as DNA, the CDR3 is TGTGCCAGCAGTTTGTCGAGGACAGGGGTCGGAAACACCATATATTTT.

The sample holds a few counts of this clone. The V gene is TRBV29-1, the J gene TRBJ2-6; D may match TRBD1 or TRBD2 (5 bases each). This CDR3 spans 13 amino acids. V gave up 3 bases and J gave up 8 bases, with 11 bases separating them. The V gene's germline CDR1 is SQVTM and CDR2 ANQGSEA. The CDR3 protein is CSVEDTGTNVLTF. In nucleotides, the CDR3 is TGCAGCGTTGAGGACACGGGGACCAACGTCCTGACTTTC. Full variable domain (missing parts from reference TRBV29-1 and TRBJ2-6): SAVISQKPSRDICQRGTSLTIQCQVDSQVTMMFWYRQQPGQSLTLIATANQGSEATYESGFVIDKFPISRPNLTFSTLTVSNMSPEDSSIYLCSVEDTGTNVLTFGAGSRLTVL.

The rearrangement joins TRBV29-1 to TRBJ2-5; unclear D gene. The J call may be faulty, since TRBJ2-7 better matches the DNA end. Germline V gives CDR1 SQVTM, CDR2 ANQGSEA. CDR3 length: 11 amino acids. The CDR3 bases are TGCAGCGTTGAAGATCTCCACGAGCAGTACTTC. Amino acids: CSVEDLHEQYF.

This clone was observed once. This chain connects TRBV7-2 to TRBJ2-7; no clear D. The germline V gene encodes CDR1 SGHTA and CDR2 FQGNSA. Deletions cut 1 base from V and 5 bases from J, with 12 bases between. The CDR3 consists of 14 residues. This CDR3 is CASSLGTSIDEQYF. DNA of the CDR3: TGTGCCAGCAGCTTAGGGACCAGTATCGACGAGCAGTACTTC.

The genes are TRBV7-9 and TRBJ2-7, with TRBD1 as a possible D gene (6 bases). The V end was cut by 1 base, the J end by 1 base, with 14 bases between. CDR1 SEHNR and CDR2 FQNEAQ come from the germline V gene (reference sequence). CDR3 length equals 16 residues. As DNA, the CDR3 is TGTGCCAGCAGCTTAGGGGTACAGGGAAGATCCTACGAGCAGTACTTC. Translation: CASSLGVQGRSYEQYF.

About this clone itself: Germline is not matched at one junction end, which may reflect a read error. The chain carries TRBV18 and TRBJ2-5, with no clear D. The CDR3 has 14 amino acids. Germline V gene lookup returns CDR1 KGHSH and CDR2 LQKENI. The CDR3 coding sequence is TGTGCCAGCTCTCCACCCACATCCCAAGAGACCCAGTACTTC. This translates into CASSPPTSQETQYF.

This clone was counted a few times. The chain is built from TRBV28 and TRBJ2-7; no firm D call. Germline lookup yields CDR1 MDHEN and CDR2 SYDVKM. The ends were cut back, 4 bases at V and 5 bases at J, with 6 bases in the middle. This CDR3 is 11 amino acids long. The CDR3 DNA follows: TGTGCCAGCAGTTCTAAACACGAGCAGTACTTC. Its translation: CASSSKHEQYF. Complete variable domain (other parts from reference TRBV28 and TRBJ2-7): DVKVTQSSRYLVKRTGEKVFLECVQDMDHENMFWYRQDPGLGLRLIYFSYDVKMKEKGDIPEGYSVSREKKERFSLILESASTNQTSMYLCASSSKHEQYFGPGTRLTVT.

The gene calls are TRBV2 and TRBJ1-5, with 9 nucleotides matching TRBD1. The V and J ends lost 6 bases and 11 bases, in that order; junction bases with no gene match: 14. CDR1 and CDR2 (germline): SNHLY, FYNNEI. The CDR3 loop spans 15 amino acids. The CDR3 sequence is CASRTGQGPPSAQHF. The CDR3 nucleotides are TGTGCCAGCAGAACAGGACAGGGGCCACCGTCGGCCCAGCATTTT.

The J gene is TRBJ1-1, the V gene TRBV29-1; D is unresolved. V was shortened by 6 bases and J by 2 bases, with 16 bases between the two germline ends. The length of the CDR3 is 14 residues. Germline CDR1 is SQVTM and CDR2 is ANQGSEA. CDR3 residues: CSVARTVLNTEAFF. DNA of the CDR3: TGCAGCGTAGCAAGGACGGTGCTCAACACTGAAGCTTTCTTT.

This clone was counted between two and nine times. This rearrangement joins TRBV7-9 to TRBJ2-3; 9 nucleotides line up with TRBD1. From germline, CDR1 is SEHNR and CDR2 FQNEAQ (reference sequence). V trimming: 5 bases; J trimming: 3 bases; junction bases outside the gene matches: 3. This CDR3 is built from 14 residues. CDR3 in amino acids: CASSTGTGTDTQYF. The CDR3 DNA is TGTGCCAGCAGCACCGGGACAGGGACAGATACGCAGTATTTT.

J is TRBJ1-2 and V is TRBV6-1; TRBD1 is a possible D gene (6 bases). Per the germline V gene, CDR1 is MNHNS and CDR2 is SASEGT. The CDR3 length is 13 residues. V gave up 8 bases and J gave up 4 bases, with 14 bases separating them. In nucleotides, the CDR3 is TGTGCCAGCTTATCAGGACAGTCCTATGGCTACACCTTC. It specifies CASLSGQSYGYTF.

This clone has just a few counts. The chain links TRBV10-3 to TRBJ2-2; D gene unclear. The CDR3 sequence is 12 residues long. V gave up 10 bases and J gave up 1 base, with 7 bases separating them. Germline-derived CDR1 and CDR2 are ENHRY and SYGVKD. The CDR3 loop reads CATKENTGELFF. The CDR3 DNA reads as TGTGCCACTAAGGAGAACACCGGGGAGCTGTTTTTT.

This clone occurred a few times. The chain recombines TRBV5-8 with TRBJ2-3; 8 bases line up with TRBD1. Looked up from germline, CDR1 is SGHTS and CDR2 is YDEGEE. The CDR3 length is 14 residues. Trimming at V came to 4 bases and at J to 4 bases, leaving 5 bases not matched to a gene. The CDR3 sequence: CASSRGQGADTQYF. The CDR3 bases are TGTGCCAGCAGCCGCGGACAGGGAGCAGATACGCAGTATTTT.

The J gene is TRBJ2-1, the V gene TRBV7-2, with TRBD2 matching 11 bases. The germline V gene encodes CDR1 SGHTA and CDR2 FQGNSA. The CDR3 contains 17 residues. V dropped 5 bases and J dropped 3; count of bases not matched to a gene: 9. The CDR3 spells CASSPNPLAGDYNEQFF. The CDR3 DNA reads TGTGCCAGCAGCCCGAACCCACTAGCGGGAGACTACAATGAGCAGTTCTTC.

The chain couples TRBV5-1 to TRBJ2-7; TRBD2 aligns across 7 bases. CDR3 length: 13 amino acids. Per germline, CDR1 SGHRS and CDR2 YFSETQ. J lost 1 base, V lost 5 bases, and 3 bases had no gene match. CDR3 residues: CASRIGGSYEQYF. CDR3 DNA sequence: TGCGCCAGCAGAATCGGGGGGTCCTACGAGCAGTACTTC.

This chain joins TRBV30 and TRBJ2-7, with D perhaps TRBD1 (5 bases). CDR1 is GTSNPN, CDR2 SVGIG, per germline (reference sequence). The CDR3 is 11 amino acids. Deletions cut 0 bases from V and 7 bases from J, with 7 bases between. DNA for the CDR3: TGTGCCTGGAGTGTATACAGGGAGCAGTACTTC. Protein sequence: CAWSVYREQYF.

V gene TRBV30 combines with J gene TRBJ2-6; D unresolved. The length of the CDR3 is 12 residues. Germline V lookup: CDR1 GTSNPN, CDR2 SVGIG (reference sequence). The V end was cut by 3 bases, the J end by 4 bases, with 4 bases between. The CDR3 reads CAWRTGANVLTF. CDR3 bases: TGTGCCTGGAGGACCGGGGCCAACGTCCTGACTTTC.